This is a list of T cell receptor beta chains from one sample in a study of identical twins. TCRdb itself ran the 5' RACE reads through MiXCR, one entry per CDR3 protein. The sample lists some 600,000 distinct CDR3 sequences; under 8.5% were seen once. This sample was shared with a second study, whose subject was yellow fever vaccine responses in identical twins.

Sequences were obtained from PBMCs. The receptors were gathered from a woman aged 18-29 years in good health. The conserved cysteine and the conserved F or W are not part of the CDR3 here. The order of the fields is J gene, CDR3 length, V gene, CDR3 protein.

TRBJ2-5,12,TRBV29-1,SVGTGRSVETQY
TRBJ1-2,12,TRBV11-3,ASSFKSTPYGYT
TRBJ2-1,11,TRBV20-1,SATSGAYNEQF
TRBJ2-7,12,TRBV12-3/TRBV12-4,ASSLISRGYEQY
TRBJ2-1,11,TRBV14,ASSQSVGNEQF
TRBJ1-6,14,TRBV12-3/TRBV12-4,ASKILNRGPDSPLH
TRBJ2-3,11,TRBV20-1,SARLAGADTQY
TRBJ2-5,12,TRBV7-9,ASSSGPRGETQY
TRBJ2-2,14,TRBV9,ASSVFRGKNTGELF
TRBJ2-2,13,TRBV12-3/TRBV12-4,ASSGGRSRAGELF
TRBJ1-4,12,TRBV27,ASSLLGPGEKLF
TRBJ2-3,10,TRBV7-9,ASSLYTDTQY
TRBJ2-1,13,TRBV10-3,AISESPSGRYEQF
TRBJ2-1,13,TRBV12-3/TRBV12-4,ASSYTSGVYNEQF
TRBJ2-2,12,TRBV12-3/TRBV12-4,ASSQEMNTGELF
TRBJ2-3,14,TRBV18,ASSPPGASSTLPQY
TRBJ2-3,12,TRBV5-1,ASSLVPPADTQY
TRBJ2-1,13,TRBV5-1,ASSRDGMRRNEQF
TRBJ1-2,13,TRBV29-1,SVVAKVPPNYGYT
TRBJ2-1,13,TRBV2,ASSEGWEGTNEQF